The T cell receptor (beta chain) described here comes from a study of blood T cell repertoires in COVID-19. CDR1 is SEHNR and CDR2 is FQNEAQ in the germline V gene (reference sequence). The CDR3 length is 17 residues. The V and J ends lost 6 bases and 4 bases, in that order; junction bases with no gene match: 10. Generated by immunoSEQ multiplex PCR, the TCRdb table keeps only in-frame clones and is missing some. The sample lists about 110,000 clones; 84% were seen once. This clonotype was sampled from a woman aged 55-70 years with acute or convalescent COVID-19. V is TRBV7-9 and J is TRBJ2-1, with 12 positions matching TRBD2. Material: peripheral blood. Here the CDR3 DNA reads TGTGCCAGCAGTAAAACCCGGACTAGCGGGACATACAATGAGCAGTTCTTC. Its translation is CASSKTRTSGTYNEQFF.